The clone carrying this T cell receptor (beta chain) was observed a handful of times. What it binds is unknown. Germline CDR1 is SGHNT and CDR2 is YYREEE (reference sequence). The CDR3 is made up of 19 amino acids. J gave up 8 bases and V 0 bases, and 18 bases lay outside the gene matches. TCRdb independently ran MiXCR on the 5' RACE reads; one entry per CDR3 protein. Of approximately 340,000 distinct CDR3 sequences in the sample, 8.5% to 10% were seen once. These data come from a study of T cells after yellow fever vaccination. Study-wide results and caveats: Repertoires obtained by FACS sorting could include abundant clonotypes that entered as contaminants from the bulk population. Across the CD4 and CD8 compartments, a small share of clonotypes was present in both. The secondary response was weaker, and its peak arrived faster, on day 5 versus 15.

This rearrangement joins TRBV5-4 to TRBJ1-4; 8 bases map to TRBD1. This TCR derives from a man younger than 35 who received the YFV17D yellow fever vaccine. The sequencing used PBMCs, collected on the day of the first yellow fever vaccination. For the CDR3, the DNA is TGTGCCAGCAGCTTGGCCCTCGACAGGGGAGAGGCCTACGTCGAAAAACTGTTTTTT. It codes for CASSLALDRGEAYVEKLFF.